This T cell receptor (beta chain) is drawn from a study of early stage breast cancer tumors. The protocol was immunoSEQ multiplex PCR, while the TCRdb copy is restricted to in-frame clones and leaves out a portion. The sample lists about 41,000 clones, over 60% occurring once. The J segment lost 4 bases and the V segment lost 4 bases, leaving 7 bases of the junction unmatched. CDR3 length: 16 amino acids. Germline CDR1 reads SEHNR; CDR2 reads FQNEAQ (reference sequence). This clone was picked up one time. Specimen: blood. The source is a person aged 50-59 years with breast cancer. The rearrangement links TRBV7-9 to TRBJ2-5; 12 bases are shared with TRBD1. The CDR3 DNA sequence: TGTGCCAGCAGCTCGCCTGGGACAGGGGGCCCAGAGACCCAGTACTTC. This sequence encodes CASSSPGTGGPETQYF.